Given below is one T cell receptor (beta chain) in context. This receptor's antigen is unknown. The sample holds no much larger clone one base away, and base qualities are not on file. The sample originates from a study of cytomegalovirus exposure and HLA in healthy donors (dated by TCRdb to about 2017). The study in broad terms: An earlier analysis of about 530 of the donors reported 250 to 350 Gb of sequence data and 117 million unique TCR beta sequences obtained from roughly 180 million T cells. An early release that covered 640 HLA-typed donors contained about 300 gigabases of sequencing data and tens of millions of unique TCR sequences. The genetic ancestry cluster associated with self-reported Caucasian donors included about 84% of the approximately 410 genotyped donors. The study aimed to test whether signatures of past pathogen exposure could be identified by cataloging public T cell receptors. Using immunosequencing, the study profiled T cell repertoires from roughly 650 subjects and related those repertoires to cytomegalovirus serostatus. A separate validation cohort of over a hundred different subjects was used in addition to the approximately 640-subject first cohort. The study combined high-throughput TCR immunosequencing, statistical association of individual TCRs with disease status, and machine learning to predict cytomegalovirus infection status. To study patterns of TCR occurrence, a later analysis re-analyzed previously published TCR beta repertoires from hundreds of donors and added high-resolution HLA genotyping. Rather than using new phenotypic data, the later analysis identified candidate immune exposures from TCR beta sequences and from how often those sequences occurred across donors. An earlier analysis of around 540 of the donors applied high-throughput TCR beta sequencing to assess whether each TCR beta V gene segment acted as functional or pseudogenic. Donor age, sex, ethnicity and CMV serostatus were compiled alongside the repertoire data. Genome-wide SNP genotypes for about 65% of the 666 donors were used in a later genetic analysis, which treated that subset as a discovery cohort. All discovery cohort repertoires had been generated on a single sequencing platform. HLA typing included class I and class II loci at four-digit resolution. Typing coverage differed by locus: A, B, C, DRB1 and DQB1 were typed in roughly 620-640 donors, DQA1 in roughly 510, DPA1 in approximately 610, and DPB1 in approximately 450. A handful of DR-DQ haplotypes were treated as single units for association and clustering because of strong linkage in the cohort. Among 398 genotyped donors of the cohort, an average of around 240,000 unique TCR beta nucleotide sequences were sequenced per donor, roughly 18% of them non-productive.

Points the paper makes about the study in general: In the study, 150 to 200 TCR beta chains were listed as associated with cytomegalovirus. A further reported finding was that TCR beta sequences accurately predicted the HLA-A and HLA-B alleles for most subjects in the first cohort. In a later analysis, some 17,000 TCR beta sequences were associated with specific HLA alleles at a false discovery rate of 0.05. Only TCR beta chains were sequenced in this cohort, and the absence of alpha or paired-chain data limited detectable features. According to a later genetic analysis, donors in an Asian-associated ancestry cluster had fewer N-insertions in productive TCRs than the approximately 650-donor mean. The sequencing pipeline was judged likely to have produced a cluster of highly shared sequence variants as a technical artifact. When HLA alleles, especially DR and DQ, strongly co-occurred, TCR associations were difficult to assign to individual alleles. Some IMGT-functional V segments, including TRBV6-2 and TRBV6-3, could not be told apart with the 87-base-pair reads, so those segments were excluded. Immune exposure information for the cohort was limited to CMV serostatus. In vitro tests confirmed that a few of the cytomegalovirus-associated TCR beta chains recognize cytomegalovirus antigens. In a later genetic analysis, a missense DCLRE1C variant was associated with V-gene and J-gene trimming of TCR beta chains, and the association was replicated in an independent cohort. The authors suggested that the approach could potentially be extended to other disease states and immunological phenotypes. Sequencing depth was assumed to be roughly uniform across donors in the presence/absence analyses, though that assumption may not hold. Most TCR sequences were observed very rarely across donors, whereas some public TCRs were present in many individuals. According to a later analysis, parvovirus B19, influenza, CMV and Epstein-Barr virus appeared linked to several top co-occurrence clusters. In an earlier analysis of around 600 of the donors, most TCR beta V segments appeared in productive rearrangements about 90% or about 30% of the time, broadly matching IMGT annotations. Because counts were too low, 15 to 20 rarely observed V segments, including chromosome 9 orphons, were excluded from the earlier analysis of 500 to 700 of the donors. In a later analysis, HLA-associated TCR beta chains showed more clonal expansion and lower generation probabilities than non-associated chains that were equally common. In a later analysis, TCR association rates were found to vary across HLA loci, with the most associated TCRs seen for DRB1 alleles and the fewest for HLA-C alleles. Because some donors lacked HLA typing at each locus, the association tests relied only on the typed subset. In both the original and validation cohorts, the classifier was reported to diagnose cytomegalovirus status with high specificity and sensitivity. According to a later analysis, most CMV-associated TCR beta chains appeared to be HLA-restricted, and the HLA associations seemed to be driven largely by CMV exposure. Correlated functional status among segregating V segments might be attributable to linkage disequilibrium, but an unknown experimental factor could not be ruled out.

Via the germline V gene, CDR1 is MNHEY and CDR2 SVGAGI. V gives up 2 bases and J gives up 2 bases, and the segment between their germline ends measures 7 bases. The CDR3 holds 14 amino acids from the cysteine to the phenylalanine. The sequence is cut down to CDR3 DNA, 42 bases in frame from base 1. In total, around 600 healthy bone marrow donors made up the cohort. At the time of sampling, every cohort member was nominally healthy, though immune exposures that went unrecorded were likely present. The donor tested CMV seronegative, placing the donor among the 350 to 400 seronegative members of the cohort. A peripheral blood sample was collected from each donor, and TCR beta sequencing was performed on peripheral blood mononuclear cells. The Qiagen DNeasy Blood Extraction Kit was used to extract genomic DNA from the blood cell samples. Receptors were amplified or captured by the immunoSEQ multiplex PCR assay. For the multiplex PCR, a mixture combining 60 forward primers for TCR Vbeta segments and 13 reverse primers for TCR Jbeta segments was used. The CDR3 region of rearranged TCR beta genes was amplified from genomic DNA by a multiplex PCR assay. Amplified TCR beta libraries were sequenced as 87-base-pair reads on the Illumina HiSeq System. In the authors' own workflow: A later analysis tallied some 79 million unique TCR beta chains across the approximately 670 repertoires, and 10 million to 11 million of those chains were shared by two or more donors. A nearest-neighbor algorithm error-corrected the raw reads and collapsed the reads into unique sequences, merging closely related sequences to remove PCR and sequencing errors. Alignment of CDR3 sequences to IMGT reference sequences was used to assign V, D and J gene segments. Each retained sequence needed at least a six-nucleotide match to both a V gene segment and a J gene segment. A rearrangement counted as productive if the CDR3 had no stop codons and remained in frame with V and J, and every other rearrangement counted as non-productive. CDR3 was defined by IMGT convention, running from the second conserved V-encoded cysteine to the conserved J-encoded phenylalanine. Sequences without an unambiguous match to a single V gene segment were excluded from the earlier analysis of 587 of the donors. In an earlier analysis of 500 to 750 of the donors, V segments were called functional above 56.7% productive rearrangements and were called segregating when the between-donor standard deviation exceeded 5%. A statistical classification framework was developed to diagnose cytomegalovirus status using the catalog of TCR beta chain sequences. A later analysis assigned V and J genes by comparing TCR nucleotide sequences with IMGT/GENE-DB human TR gene sequences. Using the TCRdist pipeline, a later analysis assigned CDR3 sequences along with most-parsimonious VDJ recombination scenarios. In a later analysis, every TCR beta chain was defined by the combination of its CDR3 amino acid sequence and its V-gene family, and reads without a unique V-gene family were dropped. To address suspected cross-contamination and a sequencing artifact, a later analysis removed a few hundred highly shared, low-generation-probability nucleotide sequences. In a later analysis, a clonal expansion index was calculated for each public chain from normalized within-repertoire ranks of inferred template counts. In a later analysis, generation probabilities were computed with a VDJ recombination model fitted to out-of-frame rearrangements, and the resulting probabilities were checked against IGoR. In a later analysis, hypergeometric tests were used to score TCR-TCR, TCR-HLA and TCR-CMV co-occurrence, with a repertoire-size bias correction applied to TCR pairs. False discovery rates were estimated in a later analysis by permuting HLA or CMV assignments 20 times. In a later analysis, co-occurring TCRs were grouped with DBSCAN, and TCRdist sequence similarity was added when clustering was performed within HLA-allele-positive subsets. Repertoires with fewer than 30,000 or more than 120,000 public chains were left out of co-occurrence clustering, as were several repertoires with anomalous nucleotide sharing. TCRdb provides this immuneACCESS table in a form limited to in-frame rearrangements. Some clones are lacking; in checked studies, under half of them reflect an unresolved V gene, and why the rest are absent is not known. V, J and clone size reflect that table, while D and trimming were determined from the DNA. Across this sample there are approximately 200,000 clones, with roughly 72% seen only once. The ten most abundant clones make up approximately 2% of the sample.

The V and J genes are TRBV6-5 and TRBJ1-3; no D gene can be assigned with confidence. The sequence was obtained from a man aged 30 to 45 in good health and CMV-seronegative. Sequenced sample: PBMCs. The CDR3 amino acid sequence is: CASSYEGAGNTIYF. The nucleotide sequence is TGTGCCAGCAGTTACGAGGGTGCTGGAAACACCATATATTTT.